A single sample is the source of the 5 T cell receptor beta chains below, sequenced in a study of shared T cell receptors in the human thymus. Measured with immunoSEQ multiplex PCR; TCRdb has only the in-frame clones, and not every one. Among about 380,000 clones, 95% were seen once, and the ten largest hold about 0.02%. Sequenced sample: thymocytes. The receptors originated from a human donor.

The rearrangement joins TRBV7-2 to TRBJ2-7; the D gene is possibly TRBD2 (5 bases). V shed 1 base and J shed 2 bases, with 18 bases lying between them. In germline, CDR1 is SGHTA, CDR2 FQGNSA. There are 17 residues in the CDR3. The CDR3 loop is CASSLERISGDTYEQYF. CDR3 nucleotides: TGTGCCAGCAGCTTAGAGCGGATCTCCGGGGATACCTACGAGCAGTACTTC.

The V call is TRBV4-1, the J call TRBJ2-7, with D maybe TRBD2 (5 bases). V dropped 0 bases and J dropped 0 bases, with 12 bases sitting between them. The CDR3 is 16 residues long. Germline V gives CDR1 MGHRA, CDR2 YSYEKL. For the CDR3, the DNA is TGCGCCAGCAGCCAAGAATTTCGGCGGGCCTCCTACGAGCAGTACTTC. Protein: CASSQEFRRASYEQYF.

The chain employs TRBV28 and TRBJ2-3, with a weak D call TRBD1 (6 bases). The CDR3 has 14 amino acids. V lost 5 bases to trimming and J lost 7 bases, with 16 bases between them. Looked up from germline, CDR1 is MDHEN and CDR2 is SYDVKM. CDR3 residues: CASSQGQRRNTQYF. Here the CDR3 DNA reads TGTGCCAGCAGTCAGGGGCAGCGTAGAAATACGCAGTATTTT.

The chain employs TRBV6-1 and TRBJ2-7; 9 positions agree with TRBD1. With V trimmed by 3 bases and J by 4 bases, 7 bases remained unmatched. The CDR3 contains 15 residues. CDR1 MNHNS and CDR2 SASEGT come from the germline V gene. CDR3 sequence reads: CASSDPGQGTYEQYF. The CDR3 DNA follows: TGTGCCAGCAGTGATCCGGGACAGGGCACTTACGAGCAGTACTTC.

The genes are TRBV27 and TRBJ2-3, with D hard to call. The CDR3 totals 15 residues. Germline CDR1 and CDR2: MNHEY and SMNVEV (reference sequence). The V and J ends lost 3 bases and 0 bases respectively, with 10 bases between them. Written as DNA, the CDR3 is TGTGCCAGCAGTTTGGCGGTACAAAGCACAGATACGCAGTATTTT. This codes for CASSLAVQSTDTQYF.